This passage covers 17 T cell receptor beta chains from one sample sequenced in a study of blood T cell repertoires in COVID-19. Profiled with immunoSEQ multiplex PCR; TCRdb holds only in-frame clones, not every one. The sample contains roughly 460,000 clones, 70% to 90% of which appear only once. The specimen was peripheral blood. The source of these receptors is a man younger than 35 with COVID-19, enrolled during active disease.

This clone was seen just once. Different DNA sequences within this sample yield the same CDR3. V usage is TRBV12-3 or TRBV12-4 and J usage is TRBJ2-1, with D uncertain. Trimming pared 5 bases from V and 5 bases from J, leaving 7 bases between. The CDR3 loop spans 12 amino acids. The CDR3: CASSLQNNEQFF. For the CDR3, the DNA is TGTGCCAGCAGTCTCCAGAACAATGAGCAGTTCTTC.

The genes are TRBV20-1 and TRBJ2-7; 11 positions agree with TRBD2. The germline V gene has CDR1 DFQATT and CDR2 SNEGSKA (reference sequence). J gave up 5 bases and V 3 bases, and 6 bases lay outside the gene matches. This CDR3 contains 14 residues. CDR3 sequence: CSASETSGTHEQYF. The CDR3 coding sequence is TGCAGTGCTAGTGAGACTAGCGGGACCCACGAGCAGTACTTC.

The CDR3 reads CATSGLRGRETQYF. Written as DNA, the CDR3 is TGTGCCACCAGCGGCCTCAGGGGGCGGGAGACCCAGTACTTC. The chain links TRBV15 to TRBJ2-5, with 8 bases that match TRBD1. Germline CDR1 LNHNV, CDR2 YYDKDF (reference sequence). J was trimmed by 5 bases and V by 5 bases; bases with no gene match: 7. The CDR3 consists of 14 residues.

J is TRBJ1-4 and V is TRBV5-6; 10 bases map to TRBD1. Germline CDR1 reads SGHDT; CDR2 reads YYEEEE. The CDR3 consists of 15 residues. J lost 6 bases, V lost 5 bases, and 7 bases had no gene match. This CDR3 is CASSAAGTGDEKLFF. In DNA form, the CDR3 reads TGTGCCAGCAGTGCCGCCGGGACAGGGGATGAAAAACTGTTTTTT. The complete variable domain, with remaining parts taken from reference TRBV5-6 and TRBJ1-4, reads DAGVTQSPTHLIKTRGQQVTLRCSPKSGHDTVSWYQQALGQGPQFIFQYYEEEERQRGNFPDRFSGHQFPNYSSELNVNALLLGDSALYLCASSAAGTGDEKLFFGSGTQLSVL.

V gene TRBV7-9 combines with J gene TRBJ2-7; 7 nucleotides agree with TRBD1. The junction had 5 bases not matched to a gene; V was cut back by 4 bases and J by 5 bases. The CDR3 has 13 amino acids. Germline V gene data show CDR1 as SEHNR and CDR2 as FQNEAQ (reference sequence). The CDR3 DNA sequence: TGTGCCAGCAGCTCCACAGGGGAAGACGAGCAGTACTTC. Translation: CASSSTGEDEQYF.

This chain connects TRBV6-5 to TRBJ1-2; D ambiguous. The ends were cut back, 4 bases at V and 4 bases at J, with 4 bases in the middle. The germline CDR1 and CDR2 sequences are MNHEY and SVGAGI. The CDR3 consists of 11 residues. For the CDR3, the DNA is TGTGCCAGCAGTTCTCTCTATGGCTACACCTTC. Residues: CASSSLYGYTF.

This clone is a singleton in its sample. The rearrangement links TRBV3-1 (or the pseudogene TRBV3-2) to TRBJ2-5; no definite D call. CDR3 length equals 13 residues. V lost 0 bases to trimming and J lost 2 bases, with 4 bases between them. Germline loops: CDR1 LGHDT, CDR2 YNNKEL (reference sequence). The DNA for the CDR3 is TGTGCCAGCAGCCAAGATAATCAAGAGACCCAGTACTTC. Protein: CASSQDNQETQYF.

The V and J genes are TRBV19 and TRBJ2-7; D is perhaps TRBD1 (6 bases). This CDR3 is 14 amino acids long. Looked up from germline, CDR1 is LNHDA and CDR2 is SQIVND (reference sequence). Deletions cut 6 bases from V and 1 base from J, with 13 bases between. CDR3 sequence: CASRWGQGSYEQYF. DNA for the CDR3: TGTGCCAGTAGATGGGGGCAGGGGTCCTACGAGCAGTACTTC.

CDR3 amino acids: CASSLVGGAYEQYF. For the CDR3, the DNA is TGTGCCAGCAGCTTAGTGGGGGGGGCCTACGAGCAGTACTTC. The chain carries TRBV7-2 and TRBJ2-7, with 7 bases lining up with TRBD2. Trimming removed 1 base from V and 2 bases from J; junction bases left unmatched: 2. CDR1 is SGHTA, CDR2 FQGNSA, per germline. The CDR3 runs 14 residues.

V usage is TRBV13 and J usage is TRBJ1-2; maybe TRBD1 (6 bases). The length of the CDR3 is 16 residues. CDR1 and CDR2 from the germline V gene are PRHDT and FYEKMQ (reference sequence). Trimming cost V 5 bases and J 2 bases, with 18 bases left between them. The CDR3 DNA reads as TGTGCCAGCAGCCCCCCCCAAACAGGGACCAACTATGGCTACACCTTC. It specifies CASSPPQTGTNYGYTF.

The chain's CDR3 is CSVDEVGSMNTEAFF. The CDR3 DNA reads TGCAGCGTCGATGAGGTGGGTTCAATGAACACTGAAGCTTTCTTT. This chain links TRBV29-1 with TRBJ1-1; D remains unclear. Germline V gives CDR1 SQVTM, CDR2 ANQGSEA. This CDR3 has 15 residues. V was shortened by 6 bases and J by 0 bases, with 17 bases between the two germline ends. Looking up the rest from reference TRBV29-1 and TRBJ1-1 gives the full variable domain: SAVISQKPSRDICQRGTSLTIQCQVDSQVTMMFWYRQQPGQSLTLIATANQGSEATYESGFVIDKFPISRPNLTFSTLTVSNMSPEDSSIYLCSVDEVGSMNTEAFFGQGTRLTVV.

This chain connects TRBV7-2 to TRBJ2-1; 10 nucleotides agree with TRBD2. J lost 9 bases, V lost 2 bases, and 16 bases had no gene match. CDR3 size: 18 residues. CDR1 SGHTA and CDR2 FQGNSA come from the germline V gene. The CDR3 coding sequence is TGTGCCAGCAGCTTACGGGTTCTGAGTCTAGCGGGAGTTGCTGAGCAGTTCTTC. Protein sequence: CASSLRVLSLAGVAEQFF.

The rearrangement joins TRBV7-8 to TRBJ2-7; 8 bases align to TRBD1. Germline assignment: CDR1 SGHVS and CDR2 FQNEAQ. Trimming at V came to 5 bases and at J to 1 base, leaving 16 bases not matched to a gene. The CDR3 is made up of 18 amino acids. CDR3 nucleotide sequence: TGTGCCAGCAGCATATCCCCCAGTGTCACAGGGGGTTCCTACGAGCAGTACTTC. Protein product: CASSISPSVTGGSYEQYF.

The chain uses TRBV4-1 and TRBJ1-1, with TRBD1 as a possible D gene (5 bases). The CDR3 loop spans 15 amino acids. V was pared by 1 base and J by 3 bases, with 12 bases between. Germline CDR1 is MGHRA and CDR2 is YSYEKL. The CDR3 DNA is TGCGCCAGCAGCCAAGGTCGGGGGGGGGACACTGAAGCTTTCTTT. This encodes CASSQGRGGDTEAFF.

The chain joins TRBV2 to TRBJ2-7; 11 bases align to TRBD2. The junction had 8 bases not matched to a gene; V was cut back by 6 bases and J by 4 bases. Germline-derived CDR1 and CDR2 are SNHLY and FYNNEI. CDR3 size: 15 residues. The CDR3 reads CASRDLAGGKYEQYF. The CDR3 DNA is TGTGCCAGCAGGGATCTAGCGGGAGGAAAGTACGAGCAGTACTTC.

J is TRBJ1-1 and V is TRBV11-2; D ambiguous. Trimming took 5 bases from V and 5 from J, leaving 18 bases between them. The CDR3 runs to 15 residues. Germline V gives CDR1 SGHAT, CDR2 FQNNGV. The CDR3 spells CASSAERARGTEAFF. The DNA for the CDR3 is TGTGCCAGCAGCGCCGAAAGGGCCCGGGGTACTGAAGCTTTCTTT.

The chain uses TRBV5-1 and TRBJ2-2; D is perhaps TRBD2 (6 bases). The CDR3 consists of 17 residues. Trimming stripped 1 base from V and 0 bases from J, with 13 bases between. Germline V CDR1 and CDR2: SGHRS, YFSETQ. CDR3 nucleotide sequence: TGCGCCAGCAGCTTGACTAGCCTGTACTCGAACACCGGGGAGCTGTTTTTT. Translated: CASSLTSLYSNTGELFF.